The sequence of this T cell receptor beta chain was determined in a study of T cells after yellow fever vaccination (dated by TCRdb to about 2019). Background on the whole study: Libraries from fractions with low cell numbers were prepared with the SMART-Seq v4 Ultra Low Input RNA kit. To follow T-cell clones before and after both primary and booster YFV17D yellow fever vaccination, bulk TCR alpha and beta repertoires underwent longitudinal sequencing. Two healthy male donors, one aged 18 to 29 and one aged 30 to 39 years, were included in the cohort. Blood was drawn at multiple timepoints before and after primary and secondary immunization, with bulk PBMC replicates and cell subsets isolated.

TCRdb shows the sequencer as Illumina NovaSeq 6000. TCR cDNA was synthesized by 5'RACE template switching, through which a universal primer site and unique molecular identifiers were introduced. Priming for cDNA synthesis came from both the TCR alpha and TCR beta constant segments. Library amplification used two PCR steps, and the second PCR step added sample barcodes and sequencing adapters. Libraries were sequenced on Illumina HiSeq 2500 (2x100 bp) or NovaSeq (2x150 bp). The authors' pipeline ran thus. MIGEC handled demultiplexing of reads and collapsing into UMI consensus sequences, while MiXCR performed V(D)J alignment. Vaccine-responding clonotypes were defined with edgeR using replicate PBMC samples, requiring FDR below 0.01 and a log2 fold change above 5 up to day 15. Each bulk clonotype received a CD4 or CD8 identity based on whether the sequenced CD4 or CD8 repertoire contained that clonotype at higher abundance. The public reads were run again by TCRdb, first through fastp at Q25 and then through MiXCR, and only productive beta chains were kept. For every CDR3 protein sequence, its rows merge into one entry that carries the most common genes and DNA. The V and J calls follow TCRdb's processing rather than the paper's. This sample has under 500,000 distinct CDR3 sequences in its table, and 15% to 20% of those were observed once. The ten largest clonotypes hold 15% to 20% of the sample.

This clonotype was seen more than once but under ten times. Its recognized antigen is unknown. Base qualities are not provided; no much larger clone lies one nucleotide away. This specimen's treatment or condition label, interpreted: live attenuated yellow fever vaccine strain. At every blood-draw timepoint, two biological replicates of bulk PBMCs were collected. PBMCs were isolated from peripheral blood using a standard Ficoll-Paque protocol. RNA was extracted with TriZol from bulk PBMCs, CD4 and CD8 fractions, and dextramer-positive and dextramer-negative fractions. The study at large found these results: Most clones expanded after primary vaccination were re-detected after the booster (96% of CD4 and more than 70% of CD8), suggesting broad memory maintenance. Because abundant contaminating clonotypes from the bulk population could be contained in FACS-sorted repertoires, computational filtering was required. The secondary T-cell response was found to be weaker but faster than the primary response, with a peak reached on day 5 rather than on day 15. Because only a couple of donors were included in the study, the extent to which the findings can be generalized is limited. A small share of clonotypes was detected in both CD4 and CD8 compartments, with the overlap likely arising from convergent recombination.

Specimen: PBMCs, collected before the yellow fever booster vaccination. This sequence was found in a man in his late teens or twenties who received the YFV17D yellow fever vaccine.

In nucleotide form, the sequence is TGCGCCAGCAGCCGAACGTTAGTCCCAGATACGCAGTATTTT. This translates into CASSRTLVPDTQYF. The rearrangement joined TRBV5-1 to TRBJ2-3, with the identity of the D gene unclear. The CDR3 spans 14 residues, from the cysteine through the phenylalanine. The sequence is cut down to CDR3 DNA, 42 bases in frame from base 1. V drops 4 bases and J drops 4 bases, leaving 13 bases in between. Via the germline V gene, CDR1 is SGHRS and CDR2 YFSETQ.